The 4 T cell receptor beta chains in this list originate from one sample, sequenced in a study of blood T cell repertoires in COVID-19. Profiled with immunoSEQ multiplex PCR; TCRdb holds only in-frame clones, not every one. In the table there are 270,000 or so clones, 86% of which are singletons. The sample taken for sequencing was peripheral blood. These receptor sequences come from a woman in her twenties or thirties with active or convalescent COVID-19.

This rearrangement joins TRBV15 to TRBJ1-1, with TRBD1 matching over 12 bases. CDR3 size: 17 residues. V lost 5 bases to trimming and J lost 6 bases; unmatched junction nucleotides: 13. Germline CDR1 reads LNHNV; CDR2 reads YYDKDF (reference sequence). The CDR3: CATSPQTPGQGASEAFF. CDR3 sequence (DNA): TGTGCCACCAGCCCACAAACTCCGGGACAGGGGGCCTCTGAAGCTTTCTTT.

This clone was seen just once. The chain recombines TRBV9 with TRBJ1-1; the match to TRBD1 covers 10 bases. V trimming: 0 bases; J trimming: 3 bases; junction bases outside the gene matches: 8. The germline V gene has CDR1 SGDLS and CDR2 YYNGEE. This CDR3 has 17 residues. The CDR3 spells CASSVGQGAPGDTEAFF. CDR3 DNA sequence: TGTGCCAGCAGCGTAGGACAGGGGGCGCCTGGGGACACTGAAGCTTTCTTT. Using reference TRBV9 and TRBJ1-1 for the parts outside the CDR3, the full variable domain is DSGVTQTPKHLITATGQRVTLRCSPRSGDLSVYWYQQSLDQGLQFLIQYYNGEERAKGNILERFSAQQFPDLHSELNLSSLELGDSALYFCASSVGQGAPGDTEAFFGQGTRLTVV.

The chain has TRBV5-1 and TRBJ1-2, with TRBD1 matching over 7 bases. V lost 4 bases to trimming and J lost 4 bases; unmatched junction nucleotides: 10. Germline V gene data show CDR1 as SGHRS and CDR2 as YFSETQ. The CDR3 covers 15 residues. Here the CDR3 DNA reads TGCGCCAGCAGCCTAAACGTCCGGGACAGCTATGGCTACACCTTC. It specifies CASSLNVRDSYGYTF.

The chain couples TRBV5-6 to TRBJ2-7; TRBD1 agrees at 8 bases. The germline CDR1 and CDR2 sequences are SGHDT and YYEEEE. V dropped 0 bases and J dropped 5; count of bases not matched to a gene: 7. This CDR3 has 15 amino acids. CDR3 amino acids: CASSLASRGPDEQYF. CDR3 nucleotides: TGTGCCAGCAGCTTGGCCTCCAGGGGGCCCGACGAGCAGTACTTC.